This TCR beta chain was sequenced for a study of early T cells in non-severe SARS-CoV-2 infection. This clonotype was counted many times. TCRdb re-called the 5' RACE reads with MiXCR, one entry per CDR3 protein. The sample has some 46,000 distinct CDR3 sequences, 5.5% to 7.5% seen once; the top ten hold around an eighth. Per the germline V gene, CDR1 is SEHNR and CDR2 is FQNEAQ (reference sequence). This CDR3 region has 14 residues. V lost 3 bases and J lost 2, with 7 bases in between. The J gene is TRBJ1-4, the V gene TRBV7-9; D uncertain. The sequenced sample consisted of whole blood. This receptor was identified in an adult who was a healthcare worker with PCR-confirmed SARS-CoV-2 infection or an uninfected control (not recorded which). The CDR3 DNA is TGTGCCAGCAGCTTTCAACAGACTAATGAAAAACTGTTTTTT. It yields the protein CASSFQQTNEKLFF. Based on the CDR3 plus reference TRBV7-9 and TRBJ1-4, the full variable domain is DTGVSQNPRHKITKRGQNVTFRCDPISEHNRLYWYRQTLGQGPEFLTYFQNEAQLEKSRLLSDRFSAERPKGSFSTLEIQRTEQGDSAMYLCASSFQQTNEKLFFGSGTQLSVL.